Ten or more counts support the clone carrying this TCR beta chain. The antigen is not known. TCRdb ran MiXCR on the RACE reads and lists one entry per CDR3 protein. This sample yields 40,000 or so distinct CDR3 sequences, of which about 12% are seen a single time; around 1.9% belongs to the top ten. This sample is drawn from a study of human T cells and chemical hapten exposure. Across the study: Upper-back patch tests with 0.01% DPC were read at 6 days.

Time point of the sample: pre-sensitization, week 0. Treatment meaning: therapeutic diphenylcyclopropenone sensitization with weekly scalp DPC. Extraction yielded total RNA from whole blood (unfractionated). Investigators collected blood before applying each patch test. With 5 bases clipped from V and 7 bases from J, the junction kept 8 bases outside the gene matches. This CDR3 has 15 residues. Per germline, CDR1 KGHSH and CDR2 LQKENI. Notes on the study in general: The study found that DPC sensitization did not change TCRs above 1 in 1000 frequency. Controls had significantly fewer large CDR3 similarity clusters than were formed by expanded TCRs.

The receptor was derived from a woman aged 40 to 50 with alopecia areata. Some clones in this sample may be carry-over from other donors' samples. This sequence joins TRBV18 and TRBJ2-1; 10 positions agree with TRBD1. The sequencing here drew on whole blood, taken in connection with sensitization to the hapten diphenylcyclopropenone (DPC). The CDR3 protein is CASSFGQGGINEQFF. The CDR3 DNA sequence: TGTGCCAGCTCATTCGGACAGGGGGGTATTAATGAGCAGTTCTTC.